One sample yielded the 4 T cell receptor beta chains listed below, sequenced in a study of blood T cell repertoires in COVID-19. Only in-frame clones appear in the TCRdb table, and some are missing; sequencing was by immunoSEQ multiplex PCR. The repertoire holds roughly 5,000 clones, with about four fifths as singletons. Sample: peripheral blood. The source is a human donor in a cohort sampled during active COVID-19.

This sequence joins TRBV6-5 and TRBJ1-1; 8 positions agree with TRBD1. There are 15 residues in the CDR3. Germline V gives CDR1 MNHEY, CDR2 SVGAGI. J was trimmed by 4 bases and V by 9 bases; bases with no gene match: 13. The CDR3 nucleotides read TGTGCCAGTCGAAACAGGGGGGGAACCAGCACTGAAGCTTTCTTT. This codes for CASRNRGGTSTEAFF.

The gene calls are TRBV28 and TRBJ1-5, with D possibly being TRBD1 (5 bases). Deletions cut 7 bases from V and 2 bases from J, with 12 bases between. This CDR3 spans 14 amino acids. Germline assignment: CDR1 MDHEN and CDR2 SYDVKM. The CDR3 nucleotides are TGTGCCAGCATGGGGCGCCGGGGCAATCAGCCCCAGCATTTT. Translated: CASMGRRGNQPQHF.

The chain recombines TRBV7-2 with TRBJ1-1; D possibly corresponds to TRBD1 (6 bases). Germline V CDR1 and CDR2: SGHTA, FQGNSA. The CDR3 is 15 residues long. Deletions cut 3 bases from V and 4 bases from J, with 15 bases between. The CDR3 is CASSFRRGGSTEAFF. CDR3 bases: TGTGCCAGCAGCTTCCGCCGAGGGGGAAGCACTGAAGCTTTCTTT.

The CDR3 region has the DNA TGTGCCAGCAGCCCTAGACAGGGTGGCTTCTACGAGCAGTACTTC. Translation: CASSPRQGGFYEQYF. V and J are TRBV5-8 and TRBJ2-7; TRBD1 matches 7 bases. After removal of 4 bases from V and 3 bases from J, the junction contained 10 bases not matched to a gene. Germline V gene data show CDR1 as SGHTS and CDR2 as YDEGEE. CDR3 length: 15 amino acids.